This T cell receptor beta chain was sequenced during a study of T cells in Graves' hyperthyroidism and ophthalmopathy. This clonotype was recorded at least ten times. Its antigen is undetermined. Study-level points and caveats: The majority of expanded thyroid clonotypes above 0.001 also appeared in blood.

Trimming took off 2 bases at V and 5 bases at J, with 9 bases between the two ends. This CDR3 has 13 residues. Germline loops: CDR1 MNHEY, CDR2 SVGEGT. The CDR3 regions of TCR beta were amplified from RNA transcripts. A set of HTBI primers served as the primers for a first-round RT-PCR of the TCR CDR3. MiXCR, run by TCRdb on the multiplex PCR reads, gives a single entry per CDR3 protein. The sample has a few hundred thousand distinct CDR3 sequences, 15% to 17% seen once. The receptor's source is a woman aged 18-35 years with Graves' hyperthyroidism. The specimen was blood. V and J are TRBV6-2 or TRBV6-3 and TRBJ1-2; D is possibly TRBD1 (5 bases). CDR3 sequence (DNA): TGTGCCAGCAGTTACGAAGGGACTTATGGCTACACCTTC. This translates into CASSYEGTYGYTF.